This T cell receptor beta chain was retrieved from a study of lymphopenia after photon versus proton radiotherapy. Using immunoSEQ multiplex PCR, the repertoire was profiled, and TCRdb retains in-frame clones only, with some absent. The table lists about 58,000 clones, about 81% of them singletons. The CDR3 length is 18 residues. Germline V lookup: CDR1 PRHDT, CDR2 FYEKMQ (reference sequence). V lost 0 bases and J 0 bases, leaving 12 bases between the germline ends. This sequence was found in a man between 60 and 70 years old with pancreatic cancer. This specimen consisted of peripheral blood, obtained from a patient treated with proton-based radiotherapy. This chain uses TRBV13 with TRBJ1-6; TRBD1 might be the D (6 bases). The CDR3 here is CASSLGRGGVSYNSPLHF. The DNA of the CDR3 is TGTGCCAGCAGCTTAGGCCGTGGGGGCGTCTCCTATAATTCACCCCTCCACTTT. The entire variable domain, with the rest obtained from reference TRBV13 and TRBJ1-6, is as follows: AAGVIQSPRHLIKEKRETATLKCYPIPRHDTVYWYQQGPGQDPQFLISFYEKMQSDKGSIPDRFSAQQFSDYHSELNMSSLELGDSALYFCASSLGRGGVSYNSPLHFGNGTRLTVT.